These 26 T cell receptor beta chains originate from one sample sequenced in a study of blood T cell repertoires in COVID-19. Only in-frame clones appear in the TCRdb table, and some are missing; sequencing was by immunoSEQ multiplex PCR. The sample lists just over 250,000 clones; about 85% were seen once. The sequencing sample was made of peripheral blood. The receptor source for this set is a man aged 60 to 75 who had recovered from COVID-19.

The V call is TRBV3-1 (or the pseudogene TRBV3-2), the J call TRBJ2-5, with D unclear. The ends were cut back, 0 bases at V and 2 bases at J, with 13 bases in the middle. Germline V lookup: CDR1 LGHDT, CDR2 YNNKEL (reference sequence). This CDR3 spans 16 amino acids. The CDR3 protein is CASSQDLNSTQETQYF. CDR3 coding DNA: TGTGCCAGCAGCCAAGATTTAAACAGTACTCAAGAGACCCAGTACTTC.

This chain uses TRBV7-6 with TRBJ2-4; 7 positions agree with TRBD1. Germline V gene data show CDR1 as SGHVS and CDR2 as FNYEAQ. This CDR3 spans 17 amino acids. Trimming cost V 1 base and J 6 bases; bases outside gene matches: 12. The CDR3 is CASSLEGPTGWGNIQYF. The CDR3 bases are TGTGCCAGCAGCTTAGAGGGCCCGACAGGGTGGGGAAACATTCAGTACTTC.

This clone was counted once. This rearrangement joins TRBV9 to TRBJ2-1; 14 bases fit TRBD2. The V gene's germline CDR1 is SGDLS and CDR2 YYNGEE. V was pared by 3 bases and J by 3 bases, with 5 bases of the junction left unmatched. CDR3 length: 17 amino acids. The CDR3 loop is CASSGGTSGGFYNEQFF. DNA of the CDR3: TGTGCCAGCAGCGGAGGGACTAGCGGGGGATTCTACAATGAGCAGTTCTTC.

The chain employs TRBV29-1 and TRBJ1-4; D may be TRBD1 (5 bases). The V end was cut by 0 bases, the J end by 10 bases, with 12 bases between. Germline V CDR1 and CDR2: SQVTM, ANQGSEA. This CDR3 comprises 13 residues. CDR3 nucleotides: TGCAGCGTTGAAGATCGGGGGGAGGGAAAACTGTTTTTT. As protein: CSVEDRGEGKLFF.

The rearrangement joins TRBV3-1 (or the pseudogene TRBV3-2) to TRBJ1-1; 8 positions match TRBD1. The V gene's germline CDR1 is LGHDT and CDR2 YNNKEL (reference sequence). The trim removed 3 bases at V and 8 bases at J, leaving 5 bases unmatched. The CDR3 runs to 13 residues. CDR3 nucleotide sequence: TGTGCCAGCAGCCAGGGGGGGACAGGAGAAGCTTTCTTT. Residues: CASSQGGTGEAFF.

This rearrangement joins TRBV12-2 to TRBJ1-3; TRBD1 is the table's D call, not checked against the DNA. TRBV12-2 is labeled a pseudogene. The CDR3 is 17 residues long. The CDR3, as DNA: TGTGCAAGTCGCTTAGACGGCAGGGGTAGCTCTGGAAACACCATATATTTT. Amino acids: CASRLDGRGSSGNTIYF.

The V call is TRBV7-3, the J call TRBJ2-1; D is uncertain. V lost 0 bases and J lost 12, with 6 bases in between. The CDR3 is 11 residues long. Germline V lookup: CDR1 SGHTA, CDR2 FQGTGA. DNA of the CDR3: TGTGCCAGCAGCTTAACTGAGATGCAGTTCTTC. Translation: CASSLTEMQFF.

The chain links TRBV9 to TRBJ2-2; TRBD1 matches at 7 bases. J lost 2 bases, V lost 6 bases, and 10 bases had no gene match. Germline V lookup: CDR1 SGDLS, CDR2 YYNGEE. CDR3 length: 16 amino acids. This chain's CDR3 is CASTPRGRVNTGELFF. CDR3 in DNA: TGTGCCAGCACTCCGAGGGGGCGGGTAAACACCGGGGAGCTGTTTTTT.

The rearrangement joins TRBV7-3 to TRBJ2-3, with D maybe TRBD2 (6 bases). V was cut by 2 bases and J by 4 bases, with 16 bases left in between. Looked up from germline, CDR1 is SGHTA and CDR2 is FQGTGA. The CDR3 length is 16 residues. CDR3 loop: CASSLGRGPMADTQYF. CDR3 nucleotide sequence: TGTGCCAGCAGCTTAGGGCGGGGACCCATGGCAGATACGCAGTATTTT.

The V and J genes are TRBV9 and TRBJ1-5; D unresolved. CDR1 SGDLS and CDR2 YYNGEE come from the germline V gene. The CDR3 sequence is 13 residues long. Trimming shortened V by 3 bases and J by 3 bases, and 7 bases separated the two germline ends. The CDR3 loop is CASSDSPNQPQHF. CDR3 DNA: TGTGCCAGCAGCGACTCCCCCAATCAGCCCCAGCATTTT.

This clone was seen a handful of times. This sample also contains other DNA sequences that code for the same CDR3. The chain carries TRBV12-3 or TRBV12-4 and TRBJ2-7; 9 bases agree with TRBD1. Trimming at V came to 5 bases and at J to 3 bases, leaving 2 bases not matched to a gene. The CDR3 sequence is 13 residues long. CDR3 region: CASSPGQGYEQYF. CDR3 coding DNA: TGTGCCAGCAGTCCGGGACAGGGCTACGAGCAGTACTTC.

The chain uses TRBV4-1 and TRBJ1-4; a possible D gene is TRBD1 (5 bases). This CDR3 is 16 amino acids long. With 0 bases removed from V and 7 bases from J, the gap between germline ends came to 15 bases. Germline V lookup: CDR1 MGHRA, CDR2 YSYEKL. The CDR3 nucleotides read TGCGCCAGCAGCCAAGATTTGGGGCTGGGAGGTGAAAAACTGTTTTTT. Translating gives CASSQDLGLGGEKLFF.

The gene calls are TRBV6-5 and TRBJ2-1, with D perhaps matching TRBD1 (6 bases). CDR3 size: 15 residues. Germline V gene data show CDR1 as MNHEY and CDR2 as SVGAGI. V was cut by 3 bases and J by 7 bases, with 16 bases left in between. The chain's CDR3 is CASSYFHRDRNEQFF. In DNA form, the CDR3 reads TGTGCCAGCAGTTATTTCCACAGGGATAGAAATGAGCAGTTCTTC.

The genes are TRBV15 and TRBJ1-2, with TRBD1 matching 7 bases. Germline V gene sequence: CDR1 LNHNV, CDR2 YYDKDF (reference sequence). Germline trimming cut 5 bases from V and 0 bases from J; bases unmatched to any gene: 9. CDR3 length: 16 amino acids. CDR3 in DNA: TGTGCCACCAGCGGTCGGGGCACAGGGGCTAACTATGGCTACACCTTC. The encoded protein is CATSGRGTGANYGYTF.

This chain links TRBV19 with TRBJ2-7, with D perhaps TRBD1 (6 bases). The CDR3 consists of 15 residues. Trimming removed 3 bases at V and 6 bases at J, with 18 bases between. Per germline, CDR1 LNHDA and CDR2 SQIVND (reference sequence). The CDR3 DNA is TGTGCCAGTAGTATGGTTTCAGGGGTTGGGGGCGAGCAGTACTTC. Its translation is CASSMVSGVGGEQYF.

The V gene is TRBV7-9, the J gene TRBJ1-1; TRBD1 is a possible D gene (6 bases). CDR3 size: 13 residues. V lost 7 bases and J lost 1, with 10 bases in between. CDR1 is SEHNR, CDR2 FQNEAQ, per germline (reference sequence). In nucleotides, the CDR3 is TGTGCCAGCACGGACAGTACGAACACTGAAGCTTTCTTT. It yields the protein CASTDSTNTEAFF.

CDR3 sequence reads: CASSQWGGLQETQYF. The CDR3 DNA is TGTGCCAGCAGCCAATGGGGGGGGCTCCAAGAGACCCAGTACTTC. The V and J genes are TRBV14 and TRBJ2-5, with D possibly being TRBD2 (7 bases). With 2 bases removed from V and 1 base from J, the gap between germline ends came to 11 bases. The CDR3 has 15 amino acids. Germline assignment: CDR1 SGHDN and CDR2 FVKESK.

The J gene is TRBJ1-4, the V gene TRBV5-6, with TRBD1 matching over 10 bases. CDR1 and CDR2 from the germline V gene are SGHDT and YYEEEE. V gave up 4 bases and J gave up 6 bases; unmatched junction bases: 6. This CDR3 is built from 15 residues. CDR3 DNA sequence: TGTGCCAGCAGCCCCTGGACAGGGGGTGATGAAAAACTGTTTTTT. It encodes CASSPWTGGDEKLFF.

V is TRBV13 and J is TRBJ2-3, with 12 bases fitting TRBD2. Unmatched junction bases numbered 6, after V lost 5 bases and J lost 6 bases. CDR1 PRHDT and CDR2 FYEKMQ come from the germline V gene (reference sequence). CDR3 length equals 15 residues. The CDR3 region is CASSDRTSGADTQYF. CDR3 sequence (DNA): TGTGCCAGCAGCGATCGGACTAGCGGGGCCGATACGCAGTATTTT. Looking up the rest from reference TRBV13 and TRBJ2-3 gives the full variable domain: AAGVIQSPRHLIKEKRETATLKCYPIPRHDTVYWYQQGPGQDPQFLISFYEKMQSDKGSIPDRFSAQQFSDYHSELNMSSLELGDSALYFCASSDRTSGADTQYFGPGTRLTVL.

The V gene is TRBV2, the J gene TRBJ1-6; no reliable D call. Germline CDR1 is SNHLY and CDR2 is FYNNEI. V lost 6 bases and J 4 bases, leaving 4 bases between the germline ends. This CDR3 is 12 amino acids long. CDR3 DNA: TGTGCCAGCAGCCTTTATAATTCACCCCTCCACTTT. Protein product: CASSLYNSPLHF.

V and J are TRBV27 and TRBJ2-1, with 10 bases matching TRBD1. CDR3 size: 15 residues. Germline loops: CDR1 MNHEY, CDR2 SMNVEV (reference sequence). Trimming at V came to 6 bases and at J to 10 bases, leaving 12 bases not matched to a gene. CDR3 DNA: TGTGCCAGCAGGCTTGGGACAGGGGACGCCAGGGAGCAGTTCTTC. Its translation: CASRLGTGDAREQFF.

This chain connects TRBV12-3 or TRBV12-4 to TRBJ1-6; maybe TRBD1 (6 bases). The CDR3 has 12 residues. The V gene lost 3 bases and the J gene lost 13 bases, with 10 bases spanning the gap. The CDR3 DNA sequence: TGTGCCAGCAGTTTTCGGACAGCTCCCCTCCACTTT. Protein sequence: CASSFRTAPLHF.

The rearrangement joins TRBV19 to TRBJ1-5; TRBD1 agrees at 9 bases. J was trimmed by 6 bases and V by 6 bases; bases with no gene match: 24. CDR1 and CDR2 from the germline V gene are LNHDA and SQIVND (reference sequence). The CDR3 loop spans 20 amino acids. Here the CDR3 reads CASSRRSPGQGGVETQPQHF. CDR3 nucleotides: TGTGCCAGTAGCAGAAGGAGTCCGGGACAGGGTGGGGTGGAGACTCAGCCCCAGCATTTT.

The rearrangement links TRBV11-2 to TRBJ2-5; D may be TRBD2 (5 bases). From germline, CDR1 is SGHAT and CDR2 FQNNGV. The CDR3 has 15 amino acids. The V end lost 5 bases, the J end lost 5 bases, and 18 bases lay between the germline ends. The CDR3 sequence: CASSLGPTSSETQYF. CDR3 DNA sequence: TGTGCCAGCAGCCTAGGGCCTACTAGTTCGGAGACCCAGTACTTC.

V and J are TRBV5-1 and TRBJ2-7; 8 bases fit TRBD1. Unmatched junction bases numbered 8, after V lost 3 bases and J lost 3 bases. Germline V gene data show CDR1 as SGHRS and CDR2 as YFSETQ. This CDR3 has 15 amino acids. This CDR3 is CASSSGQGGHYEQYF. For the CDR3, the DNA is TGCGCCAGCAGCTCAGGACAGGGAGGTCACTACGAGCAGTACTTC.

This clone was recorded only once. V and J are TRBV27 and TRBJ2-2; 9 positions match TRBD1. CDR1 and CDR2 (germline): MNHEY, SMNVEV (reference sequence). The ends lost 4 bases at V and 5 bases at J; junction bases unmatched: 8. This CDR3 has 16 residues. DNA for the CDR3: TGTGCCAGCAGTTCCAACAGGGGGCGCTTTACCGGGGAGCTGTTTTTT. Encoded protein: CASSSNRGRFTGELFF.